Listed below are T cell receptor beta chains from one sample, sequenced in a study of OX40 agonist ivuxolimab in advanced cancers. Only in-frame clones appear in the TCRdb table, and some are missing; sequencing was by immunoSEQ multiplex PCR. The sample lists 90,000 to 100,000 clones, approximately 92% occurring once. Specimen: CD4+ or CD8+ T cells sorted from blood, collected in a trial of the OX40 agonist ivuxolimab. The source of these receptors is an adult with an advanced solid tumor such as melanoma, head and neck, liver or kidney cancer. The CDR3 runs from the conserved cysteine through the conserved F or W. Each record gives: J gene, D gene, clone size, V gene, CDR3 DNA, CDR3 protein. The D gene is left open where the match is weak. Rows give clone size only sometimes, using once, few, many, or a class for an expanded clone.

>TRBJ1-4|-|-|TRBV6-5
TGTGCCAGCAGTTCGCGGACGCCTACTAATGAAAAACTGTTTTTT
CASSSRTPTNEKLFF
>TRBJ2-7|-|-|TRBV5-5
TGTGCCAGCAGCCGGACGTCGAGCTCCTACGAGCAGTACTTC
CASSRTSSSYEQYF
>TRBJ2-3|-|-|TRBV15
TGTGCCACCAGCAGAGATATTTGGAGTAGCACAGATACGCAGTATTTT
CATSRDIWSSTDTQYF
>TRBJ1-1|-|-|TRBV2
TGTGCCAGCAGTGAAGCGGGGGCGAAGTCTGAAGCTTTCTTT
CASSEAGAKSEAFF
>TRBJ2-2|TRBD2|-|TRBV7-3
TGTGCGACCAGGGAGGGGAGTGGAGCCGGGGAGCTGTTTTTT
CATREGSGAGELFF
>TRBJ2-7|TRBD1|-|TRBV18
TGTGCCAGCTCACCAAACAGGGGTCCCTTTGGCGAGCAGTACTTC
CASSPNRGPFGEQYF
>TRBJ1-5|-|-|TRBV2
TGTGCCAGCAGTGGGACAGTGAGCAATCAGCCCCAGCATTTT
CASSGTVSNQPQHF
>TRBJ2-7|TRBD2|-|TRBV10-3
TGTGCCATCAGTGAGGGCGGGAGCTCCTACGAGCAGTACTTC
CAISEGGSSYEQYF
>TRBJ2-6|-|-|TRBV28
TGTGCCAGCAGTTTATTAAACTCGTTCTCTGGGGCCAACGTCCTGACTTTC
CASSLLNSFSGANVLTF
>TRBJ1-1|-|once|TRBV30
TGTGCCTCAGTGAGGGGCCACACTGAAGCTTTCTTT
CASVRGHTEAFF
>TRBJ2-7|-|-|TRBV7-2
TGTGCCAGCAGCCTACCCCCAAGCTCCTACGAGCAGTACTTC
CASSLPPSSYEQYF
>TRBJ2-7|-|-|TRBV28
TGTGCCAGCAGCCGAGAGGTGCTCACCTACGAGCAGTACTTC
CASSREVLTYEQYF
>TRBJ2-2|TRBD1|-|TRBV5-6
TGTGCCAGCAGCCCCCTCCGTTGGACAGGGCCCCGCGGCACCGGGGAGCTGTTTTTT
CASSPLRWTGPRGTGELFF
>TRBJ1-5|TRBD1|-|TRBV29-1
TGCAGCGTTCGGACAGGGAACGGTCAGCCCCAGCATTTT
CSVRTGNGQPQHF
>TRBJ2-2|-|-|TRBV2
TGTGCCAGCAGAAGAGGGGGGGCGAACACCGGGGAGCTGTTTTTT
CASRRGGANTGELFF
>TRBJ1-1|-|-|TRBV5-1
TGCGCCAGCAGCTCACAACCGGGACGGACGAACACTGAAGCTTTCTTT
CASSSQPGRTNTEAFF
>TRBJ2-5|-|-|TRBV28
TGTGCCAGCAGTAAGATCCGAGAGACCCAGTACTTC
CASSKIRETQYF
>TRBJ1-2|-|-|TRBV5-1
TGCGCCAGCAGCTCAGCCGGAACAGGGTGGGACTATGGCTACACCTTC
CASSSAGTGWDYGYTF
>TRBJ2-2|-|-|TRBV4-3
TGCGCCAGCAGCCAGTGGTACCTGAACACCGGGGAGCTGTTTTTT
CASSQWYLNTGELFF
>TRBJ1-4|TRBD1|-|TRBV5-4
TGTGCCAGCAGCCTTCGATTAACAGGGGGCCCTGAAAAACTGTTTTTT
CASSLRLTGGPEKLFF
>TRBJ1-5|-|-|TRBV5-1
TGCGCCAGCAGCCCGGGGGTTAGCAATCAGCCCCAGCATTTT
CASSPGVSNQPQHF
>TRBJ2-7|-|-|TRBV5-5
TGTGCCAGCAGCTTGCCCAGTTCCTACGAGCAGTACTTC
CASSLPSSYEQYF
>TRBJ1-1|-|-|TRBV6-6
TGTGCCAGCAGTTTTTTGACAGTAGACACTGAAGCTTTCTTT
CASSFLTVDTEAFF
>TRBJ2-4|-|few|TRBV2
TGTGCCAGCAGTGTGGACGGGAGATCTAACATTCAGTACTTC
CASSVDGRSNIQYF
>TRBJ1-1|-|-|TRBV7-8
TGTGCCAGCAGCTTTAGTGGCAGGGCTGTCGGGGACACTGAAGCTTTCTTT
CASSFSGRAVGDTEAFF
>TRBJ1-6|-|-|TRBV7-6
TGTGCCAGCAGCTTCCAGGGAAATAATTCACCCCTCCACTTT
CASSFQGNNSPLHF
>TRBJ2-7|TRBD1|-|TRBV5-1
TGCGCCAGCAGCTTGAACAGGGGTGGCGGTATCTCCTACGAGCAGTACTTC
CASSLNRGGGISYEQYF
>TRBJ2-7|-|-|TRBV5-1
TGCGCCAGCAGCTCCGGGACTTCTACGGAGCAGTACTTC
CASSSGTSTEQYF
>TRBJ1-5|TRBD1|-|TRBV5-6
TGTGCCAGCAGCTCCGGGACAGCGCGCTTCTATAGCAATCAGCCCCAGCATTTT
CASSSGTARFYSNQPQHF
>TRBJ2-1|-|once|TRBV29-1
TGCAGCGTCCGGGACTGGGCCTACAATGAGCAGTTCTTC
CSVRDWAYNEQFF
>TRBJ1-2|-|-|TRBV29-1
TGCAGCGTTGGGCAGCCCCAGCGTCCTAACTATGGCTACACCTTC
CSVGQPQRPNYGYTF
>TRBJ2-5|TRBD1|-|TRBV6-5
TGTGCCAGCAGTTCCGACAGGGCCCGGGGTCAGACCCAGTACTTC
CASSSDRARGQTQYF
>TRBJ1-1|-|-|TRBV28
TGTGCCAGCAGGGCCTCGGGCTTACCCATGAACACTGAAGCTTTCTTT
CASRASGLPMNTEAFF
>TRBJ1-5|-|-|TRBV9
TGTGCCAGCAGCGTAGGCAGCAATCAGCCCCAGCATTTT
CASSVGSNQPQHF
>TRBJ2-3|TRBD2|-|TRBV28
TGTGCCAGCGGGACTAGCGGGATACAAGATACGCAGTATTTT
CASGTSGIQDTQYF
>TRBJ1-1|TRBD1|-|TRBV4-2
TGTGCCAGCAGCCAAGCCTACAGGGGGCTTACTGAAGCTTTCTTT
CASSQAYRGLTEAFF
>TRBJ1-1|-|-|TRBV29-1
TGCAGCGTTCAAAAAGGGGGACAGAACACTGAAGCTTTCTTT
CSVQKGGQNTEAFF
>TRBJ1-1|-|-|TRBV9
TGTGCCAGCGGCAGAACACCGAACACTGAAGCTTTCTTT
CASGRTPNTEAFF